There are a few counts of the clone carrying this T cell receptor beta chain. These data come from a study of shared clonotypes between healthy human individuals. Authors' processing steps: Filtering was not the same, since immunoSEQ gave junction-only sequences without quality scores. Repertoires were generated with immunoSEQ multiplex PCR, while TCRdb's copy carries only in-frame clones and drops some. D and trimming were read from the DNA, whereas the V and J calls and clone size are those reported in that table. The sample contains 190,000 or so clones, 60% to 75% of which appear only once. Everyone who donated was a Caucasian adult who lived in Nashville, Tennessee. V lost 0 bases and J 3 bases, leaving 7 bases between the germline ends. The germline CDR1 and CDR2 sequences are SGHNT and YYREEE (reference sequence). The CDR3 covers 13 residues.

The sample was memory CD4+ T cells sorted from blood. As to subset: CD45RA-negative fraction. The receptor was derived from a man in his thirties or forties in good health. The genes are TRBV5-4 and TRBJ2-7, with a possible D match to TRBD2 (6 bases). The CDR3 region is CASSLGGNYEQYF. In DNA, the CDR3 is TGTGCCAGCAGCTTGGGCGGGAACTACGAGCAGTACTTC.